These 19 T cell receptor beta chains were all obtained from the same sample, sequenced in a study of shared clonotypes between healthy human individuals. Terminally differentiated effector memory CD45RA+ cells were left out of the naive CD8 fraction, which was CD45RO-negative and positively selected for CCR7. Sequencing was performed with immunoSEQ multiplex PCR; in TCRdb, only in-frame clones are kept and a portion is missing. The sample comprises some 2.1 million clones, roughly 93% of which are singletons, and more than 1.5% rests with the top ten. The sequenced material came from naive CD8+ T cells from PBMCs. The origin of the receptors is a man between 18 and 35 years old in good health. Some clones in this sample may be carry-over from other donors' samples.

The genes are TRBV29-1 and TRBJ2-7; 13 bases match TRBD2. Germline CDR1 and CDR2: SQVTM and ANQGSEA. Germline trimming cut 8 bases from V and 1 base from J; bases unmatched to any gene: 11. The CDR3 contains 16 residues. The CDR3 DNA is TGCAGCTTCTCGGGACTAGCGGGAAAGCCGTCCTACGAGCAGTACTTC. This codes for CSFSGLAGKPSYEQYF.

The chain carries TRBV27 and TRBJ2-7, with D perhaps matching TRBD2 (6 bases). The CDR3 contains 16 residues. Trimming cost V 2 bases and J 3 bases, with 17 bases left between them. The germline V gene encodes CDR1 MNHEY and CDR2 SMNVEV (reference sequence). The CDR3 region has the DNA TGTGCCAGCAGTTTACGAGGGGACTTCTATATCTACGAGCAGTACTTC. It specifies CASSLRGDFYIYEQYF.

The V gene is TRBV27, the J gene TRBJ2-7, with D possibly matching TRBD2 (6 bases). Trimming took off 6 bases at V and 4 bases at J, with 16 bases between the two ends. Germline loops: CDR1 MNHEY, CDR2 SMNVEV (reference sequence). This CDR3 contains 14 residues. The CDR3 sequence: CASSLVGTSYEQYF. In DNA form, the CDR3 reads TGTGCCAGCAGCCTGGTCGGGACTTCGTACGAGCAGTACTTC.

V gene TRBV7-9 combines with J gene TRBJ2-7; D unclear. There are 13 residues in the CDR3. The germline gives CDR1 SEHNR, CDR2 FQNEAQ (reference sequence). Trimming removed 5 bases at V and 3 bases at J, with 11 bases between. In DNA, the CDR3 is TGTGCCAGCAGCCCAAACCCGAACTACGAGCAGTACTTC. This translates into CASSPNPNYEQYF.

The gene calls are TRBV4-1 and TRBJ2-1; 9 positions match TRBD2. CDR1 and CDR2 from the germline V gene are MGHRA and YSYEKL. The CDR3 covers 13 residues. Trimming took 10 bases from V and 4 from J; bases not matched to a gene: 5. The CDR3: CATSSGIYNEQFF. DNA of the CDR3: TGCGCCACCTCTAGCGGGATTTACAATGAGCAGTTCTTC.

The V call is TRBV4-1, the J call TRBJ1-5; D gene unclear. V dropped 3 bases and J dropped 3 bases, with 6 bases sitting between them. The CDR3 spans 13 residues. CDR1 is MGHRA and CDR2 is YSYEKL in the germline V gene. The CDR3 nucleotides read TGCGCCAGCAGCCACTATACCAATCAGCCCCAGCATTTT. Translating gives CASSHYTNQPQHF.

Only one count was recorded for this clone. The chain combines TRBV27 with TRBJ2-7; D may be TRBD2 (6 bases). Germline V gene data show CDR1 as MNHEY and CDR2 as SMNVEV (reference sequence). The CDR3 consists of 13 residues. V shed 6 bases and J shed 5 bases, with 14 bases lying between them. In DNA, the CDR3 is TGTGCCAGCAGGGGGCTAGCGTTCAACGAGCAGTACTTC. Residues: CASRGLAFNEQYF.

V usage is TRBV9 and J usage is TRBJ2-3; no clear D gene. CDR3 length: 13 residues. V was clipped by 0 bases and J by 2 bases, with 4 bases between them. CDR1 is SGDLS, CDR2 YYNGEE, per germline. DNA of the CDR3: TGTGCCAGCAGCGTAGGGATCACAGATACGCAGTATTTT. The encoded protein is CASSVGITDTQYF.

Turning to this clone: One junction end does not reproduce the germline sequence, and a read error may be involved. The chain joins TRBV9 to TRBJ2-1, with D hard to call. Germline V gene sequence: CDR1 SGDLS, CDR2 YYNGEE. This CDR3 region has 16 residues. The DNA of the CDR3 is TGTGCCAGCAGCGCCCCCCGGGTGGACGATTACAATGGGCAGTTCTTC. Its translation is CASSAPRVDDYNGQFF.

This chain uses TRBV27 with TRBJ1-5, with a tentative D call TRBD1 (5 bases). Germline CDR1 and CDR2: MNHEY and SMNVEV (reference sequence). Trimming left V 4 bases short and J 15 bases short, with 16 bases between. The CDR3 is 12 residues long. The chain's CDR3 is CASSSLGLKVHF. The CDR3 region has the DNA TGTGCCAGCAGTTCGCTGGGGCTCAAGGTGCATTTT.

This clone appeared a single time. The same CDR3 also results from other DNA sequences found in this sample. V usage is TRBV7-9 and J usage is TRBJ2-5; perhaps TRBD2 as D (7 bases). This CDR3 is 14 amino acids long. Trimming took 4 bases from V and 5 from J, leaving 14 bases between them. Germline lookup yields CDR1 SEHNR and CDR2 FQNEAQ (reference sequence). The CDR3 DNA reads as TGTGCCAGCAGCTCTTCGGGGGGCAGGGAGACCCAGTACTTC. This encodes CASSSSGGRETQYF. The full variable domain, rest sourced from reference TRBV7-9 and TRBJ2-5, is DTGVSQNPRHKITKRGQNVTFRCDPISEHNRLYWYRQTLGQGPEFLTYFQNEAQLEKSRLLSDRFSAERPKGSFSTLEIQRTEQGDSAMYLCASSSSGGRETQYFGPGTRLLVL.

This chain joins TRBV4-1 and TRBJ2-7; the D is unclear. The CDR3 spans 14 residues. From germline, CDR1 is MGHRA and CDR2 YSYEKL. Deletions cut 5 bases from V and 2 bases from J, with 13 bases between. In DNA, the CDR3 is TGCGCCAGCAGCACTCGGTGGGGTCCCTACGAGCAGTACTTC. It codes for CASSTRWGPYEQYF.

The CDR3 is CASSYESTDTQYF. CDR3 DNA sequence: TGTGCCAGCAGTTACGAGTCTACAGATACGCAGTATTTT. The rearrangement uses TRBV6-5 and TRBJ2-3, with no clear D. Per the germline V gene, CDR1 is MNHEY and CDR2 is SVGAGI. V gave up 2 bases and J gave up 3 bases, with 6 bases separating them. The CDR3 sequence is 13 residues long.

J is TRBJ1-1 and V is TRBV5-4, with D unclear. The CDR3 is 14 amino acids. Looked up from germline, CDR1 is SGHNT and CDR2 is YYREEE (reference sequence). Trimming pared 4 bases from V and 3 bases from J, leaving 13 bases between. The CDR3 region is CASSPRAEDTEAFF. DNA for the CDR3: TGTGCCAGCAGCCCCCGGGCAGAAGACACTGAAGCTTTCTTT.

Only one count was recorded for this clone. This chain uses TRBV28 with TRBJ1-1; D is ambiguous. Germline assignment: CDR1 MDHEN and CDR2 SYDVKM. Trimming pared 7 bases from V and 2 bases from J, leaving 29 bases between. The CDR3 length is 19 residues. The CDR3 spells CASTPPRHREFLLNTEAFF. The CDR3 DNA reads TGTGCCAGCACCCCCCCAAGGCATAGGGAGTTTCTTTTAAACACTGAAGCTTTCTTT. Full variable domain (missing parts from reference TRBV28 and TRBJ1-1): DVKVTQSSRYLVKRTGEKVFLECVQDMDHENMFWYRQDPGLGLRLIYFSYDVKMKEKGDIPEGYSVSREKKERFSLILESASTNQTSMYLCASTPPRHREFLLNTEAFFGQGTRLTVV.

The chain has TRBV5-1 and TRBJ2-3; 10 bases map to TRBD2. The CDR3 has 16 amino acids. Looked up from germline, CDR1 is SGHRS and CDR2 is YFSETQ. V lost 5 bases and J lost 2; bases outside the gene matches: 8. This CDR3 is CASRMETSGYTDTQYF. As DNA, the CDR3 is TGCGCCAGCAGAATGGAGACTAGCGGGTACACAGATACGCAGTATTTT.

This clone is a singleton in its sample. The genes are TRBV28 and TRBJ2-5, with 9 nucleotides matching TRBD2. The CDR3 is 15 amino acids. V lost 7 bases and J lost 2; bases outside the gene matches: 8. In germline, CDR1 is MDHEN, CDR2 SYDVKM. CDR3 residues: CASIATSGKQETQYF. The CDR3 bases are TGTGCCAGCATCGCGACTAGCGGTAAACAAGAGACCCAGTACTTC. Full variable domain (missing parts from reference TRBV28 and TRBJ2-5): DVKVTQSSRYLVKRTGEKVFLECVQDMDHENMFWYRQDPGLGLRLIYFSYDVKMKEKGDIPEGYSVSREKKERFSLILESASTNQTSMYLCASIATSGKQETQYFGPGTRLLVL.

A single count supports this clone. The V gene is TRBV5-6, the J gene TRBJ1-5; possible D gene TRBD1, 6 bases. This CDR3 comprises 14 residues. Germline values: CDR1 SGHDT, CDR2 YYEEEE. V was clipped by 3 bases and J by 6 bases, with 13 bases between them. CDR3 loop: CASSWGAGSQPQHF. The CDR3 DNA is TGTGCCAGCAGCTGGGGGGCGGGGAGTCAGCCCCAGCATTTT.

In the case of this clone: Distinct nucleotide sequences in the sample also encode this CDR3. DNA for the CDR3: TGTGCCAGCAGTTACGGCAGGGGGAACACTGAAGCTTTCTTT. This encodes CASSYGRGNTEAFF. The chain couples TRBV6-5 to TRBJ1-1; tentative D call: TRBD1 (6 bases). Looked up from germline, CDR1 is MNHEY and CDR2 is SVGAGI. CDR3 length equals 14 residues. V was trimmed by 2 bases and J by 1 base, leaving 8 bases between them.